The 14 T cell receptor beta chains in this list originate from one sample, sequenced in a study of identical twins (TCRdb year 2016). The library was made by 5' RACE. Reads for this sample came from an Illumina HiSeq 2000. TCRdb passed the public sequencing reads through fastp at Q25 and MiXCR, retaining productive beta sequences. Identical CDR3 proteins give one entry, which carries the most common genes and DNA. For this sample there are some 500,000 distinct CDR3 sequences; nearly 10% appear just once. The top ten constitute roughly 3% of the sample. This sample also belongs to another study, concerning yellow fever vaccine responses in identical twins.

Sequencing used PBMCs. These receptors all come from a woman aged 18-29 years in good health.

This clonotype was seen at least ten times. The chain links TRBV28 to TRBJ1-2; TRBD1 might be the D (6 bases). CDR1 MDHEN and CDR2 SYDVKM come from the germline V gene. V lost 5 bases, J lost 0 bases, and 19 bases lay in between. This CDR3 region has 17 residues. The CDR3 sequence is CASSTPGGGEANYGYTF. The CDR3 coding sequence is TGTGCCAGCAGTACCCCGGGGGGGGGCGAAGCTAACTATGGCTACACCTTC.

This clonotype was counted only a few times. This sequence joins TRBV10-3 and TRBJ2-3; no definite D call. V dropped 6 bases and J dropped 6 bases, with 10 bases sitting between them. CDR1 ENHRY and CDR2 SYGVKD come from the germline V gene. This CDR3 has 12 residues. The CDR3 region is CAIRRSADTQYF. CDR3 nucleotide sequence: TGTGCCATCAGGCGGTCGGCCGATACGCAGTATTTT.

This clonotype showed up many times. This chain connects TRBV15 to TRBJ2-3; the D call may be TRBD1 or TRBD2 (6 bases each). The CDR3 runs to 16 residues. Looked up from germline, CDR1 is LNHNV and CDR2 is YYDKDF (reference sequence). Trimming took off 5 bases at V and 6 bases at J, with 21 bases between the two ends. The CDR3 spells CATSGRTAGLGDTQYF. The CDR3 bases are TGTGCCACCAGCGGACGGACAGCGGGCCTGGGGGATACGCAGTATTTT.

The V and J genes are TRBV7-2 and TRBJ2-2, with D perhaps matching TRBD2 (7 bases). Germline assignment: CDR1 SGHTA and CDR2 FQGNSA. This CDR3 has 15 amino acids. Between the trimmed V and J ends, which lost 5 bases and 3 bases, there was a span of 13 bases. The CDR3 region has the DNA TGTGCCAGCAGCAGTGGCGGGGGCCACACCGGGGAGCTGTTTTTT. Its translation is CASSSGGGHTGELFF.

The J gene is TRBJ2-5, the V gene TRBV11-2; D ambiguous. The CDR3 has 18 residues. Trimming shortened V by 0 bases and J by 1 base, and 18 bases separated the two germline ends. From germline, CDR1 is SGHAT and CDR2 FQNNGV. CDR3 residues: CASSLEDITLRAQETQYF. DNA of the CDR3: TGTGCCAGCAGCTTAGAGGATATTACCCTTCGGGCCCAAGAGACCCAGTACTTC.

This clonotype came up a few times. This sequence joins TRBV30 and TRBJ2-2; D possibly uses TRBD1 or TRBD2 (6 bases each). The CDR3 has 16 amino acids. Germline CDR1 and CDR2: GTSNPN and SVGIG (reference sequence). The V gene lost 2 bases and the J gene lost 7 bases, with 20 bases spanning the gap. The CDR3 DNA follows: TGTGCCTGGAGTCGTACAACAGGGTTGGGAGGCGGGGAGCTGTTTTTT. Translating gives CAWSRTTGLGGGELFF. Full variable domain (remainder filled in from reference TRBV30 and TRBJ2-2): SQTIHQWPATLVQPVGSPLSLECTVEGTSNPNLYWYRQAAGRGLQLLFYSVGIGQISSEVPQNLSASRPQDRQFILSSKKLLLSDSGFYLCAWSRTTGLGGGELFFGEGSRLTVL.

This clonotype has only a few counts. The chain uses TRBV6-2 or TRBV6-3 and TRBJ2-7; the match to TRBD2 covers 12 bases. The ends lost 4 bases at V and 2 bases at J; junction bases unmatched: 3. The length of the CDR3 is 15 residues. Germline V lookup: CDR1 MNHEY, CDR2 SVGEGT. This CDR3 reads CASSWWTSGTYEQYF. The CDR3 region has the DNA TGTGCCAGCAGTTGGTGGACTAGCGGGACCTACGAGCAGTACTTC.

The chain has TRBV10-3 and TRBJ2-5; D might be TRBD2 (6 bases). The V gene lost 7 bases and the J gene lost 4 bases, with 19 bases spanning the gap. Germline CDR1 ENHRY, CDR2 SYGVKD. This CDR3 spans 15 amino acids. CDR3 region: CAINSDRDFTETQYF. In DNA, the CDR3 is TGTGCCATCAATTCCGATCGGGACTTCACAGAGACCCAGTACTTC.

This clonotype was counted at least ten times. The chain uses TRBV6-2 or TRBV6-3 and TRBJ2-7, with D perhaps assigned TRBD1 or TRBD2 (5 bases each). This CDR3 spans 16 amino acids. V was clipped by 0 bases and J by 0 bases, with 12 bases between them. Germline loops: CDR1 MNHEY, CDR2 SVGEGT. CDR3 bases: TGTGCCAGCAGTTACTCTACTAGGGGTAGCTCCTACGAGCAGTACTTC. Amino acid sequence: CASSYSTRGSSYEQYF.

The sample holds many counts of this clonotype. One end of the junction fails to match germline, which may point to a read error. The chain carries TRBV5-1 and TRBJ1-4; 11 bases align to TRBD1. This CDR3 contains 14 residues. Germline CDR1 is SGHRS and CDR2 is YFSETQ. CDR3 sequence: CASSPGQGDEKLFF. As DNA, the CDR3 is TGTGCCAGCAGCCCGGGACAGGGGGATGAAAAACTGTTTTTT.

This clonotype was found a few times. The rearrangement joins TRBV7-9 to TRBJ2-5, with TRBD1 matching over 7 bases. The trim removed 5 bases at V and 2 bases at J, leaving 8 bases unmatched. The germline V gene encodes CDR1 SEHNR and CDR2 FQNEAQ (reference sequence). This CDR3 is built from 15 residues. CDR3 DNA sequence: TGTGCCAGCAGCCCCCCCGGGACAGTTCAAGAGACCCAGTACTTC. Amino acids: CASSPPGTVQETQYF. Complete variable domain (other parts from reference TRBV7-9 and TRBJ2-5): DTGVSQNPRHKITKRGQNVTFRCDPISEHNRLYWYRQTLGQGPEFLTYFQNEAQLEKSRLLSDRFSAERPKGSFSTLEIQRTEQGDSAMYLCASSPPGTVQETQYFGPGTRLLVL.

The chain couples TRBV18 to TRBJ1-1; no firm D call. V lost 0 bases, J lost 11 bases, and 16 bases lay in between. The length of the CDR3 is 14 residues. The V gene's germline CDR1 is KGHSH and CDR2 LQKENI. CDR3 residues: CASSPPNPGSKAFF. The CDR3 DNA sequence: TGTGCCAGCTCACCACCGAATCCTGGGTCGAAGGCTTTCTTT.

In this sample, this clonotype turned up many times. CDR3 amino acids: CASSRDSPYKNIQYF. The CDR3 DNA reads TGTGCCAGCAGCCGGGACAGCCCTTACAAAAACATTCAGTACTTC. The chain links TRBV9 to TRBJ2-4; 7 nucleotides line up with TRBD1. Germline values: CDR1 SGDLS, CDR2 YYNGEE. The CDR3 covers 15 residues. Trimming cost V 4 bases and J 3 bases; bases outside gene matches: 7.

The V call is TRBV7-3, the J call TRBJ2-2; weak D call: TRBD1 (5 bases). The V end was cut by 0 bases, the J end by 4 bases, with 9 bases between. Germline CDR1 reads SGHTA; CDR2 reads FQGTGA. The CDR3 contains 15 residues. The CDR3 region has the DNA TGTGCCAGCAGCTTAACAAGAGACAGCACCGGGGAGCTGTTTTTT. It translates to CASSLTRDSTGELFF.